Listed below are T cell receptor beta chains from one sample, sequenced in a study of prognosis after radiotherapy for stage I lung cancer. TCRdb fed the multiplex PCR reads into MiXCR, producing one record per CDR3 protein. The table has around 20,000 distinct CDR3 sequences, 45% to 70% seen once. This specimen consisted of PBMCs, obtained before or after stereotactic body radiation therapy (not recorded which). These receptors came from a donor over 45 with non-small cell lung cancer. Each CDR3 is given with its conserved first and last residue. A D gene is named only where the DNA matches it firmly. Clone size appears in some rows only: once, few, many, or a class for an expanded clone.

>TRBJ2-1|NA|NA|TRBV5-1
TGCGCCAGCAGCTTGGGGACGTCTAATGAGCAGTTCTTC
CASSLGTSNEQFF
>TRBJ2-7|NA|NA|TRBV11-2
TGTGCCAGCAGCTTAGGGGTAGGGGGGCCCTACGAGCAGTACTTC
CASSLGVGGPYEQYF
>TRBJ2-1|TRBD2|NA|TRBV29-1
TGCAGCGCCACCGGGACTAGCGGGAGGTACAATGAGCAGTTCTTC
CSATGTSGRYNEQFF
>TRBJ2-1|TRBD1|NA|TRBV7-2
TGTGCCATCAACCAGGGGGCCATCTCCTACAATGAGCAGTTCTTC
CAINQGAISYNEQFF
>TRBJ2-2|NA|NA|TRBV12-3/TRBV12-4
TGTGCCAGCACCCCTGGGGGTGGGCGATTCTTCATCGTGGAGCTGTTTTTT
CASTPGGGRFFIVELFF
>TRBJ2-1|TRBD2|many|TRBV11-2
TGTGCCAGCAGCTCCCTAGCGGAGGGCAACAATGAGCAGTTCTTC
CASSSLAEGNNEQFF
>TRBJ2-7|NA|medium-sized|TRBV12-3/TRBV12-4
TGTGCCAGCAGTTTAGGGGCGGAAAGCTCCTACGAGCAGTACTTC
CASSLGAESSYEQYF
>TRBJ2-7|TRBD2|medium-sized|TRBV20-1
TGCAGTGCTAAACCGCCTGGGAGCGGGAGTCGGTACGAGCAGTACTTC
CSAKPPGSGSRYEQYF
>TRBJ1-2|NA|many|TRBV6-5
TGTGCCAGCAGTTACCCCCCGGGACGGGGAGACTATGGCTACACCTTC
CASSYPPGRGDYGYTF
>TRBJ2-1|NA|medium-sized|TRBV12-3/TRBV12-4
TGTGCCAGCACACAGACCGGGACCCCATACAATGAGCAGTTCTTC
CASTQTGTPYNEQFF
>TRBJ2-3|TRBD2|NA|TRBV20-1
TGCAGTGCTAGAGATGGGGGGGGGACAGATACGCAGTATTTT
CSARDGGGTDTQYF
>TRBJ1-5|NA|NA|TRBV20-1
TGCAGTGCTAGAGATCTCAGTAGCAATCAGCCCCAGCATTTT
CSARDLSSNQPQHF
>TRBJ2-3|NA|NA|TRBV6-2/TRBV6-3
TGTGCCAGCAGTACGCGGACCGCCACAGATACGCAGTATTTT
CASSTRTATDTQYF
>TRBJ2-3|NA|NA|TRBV2
TGTGCCAGCCGTCTTTGGGGCACAGATACGCAGTATTTT
CASRLWGTDTQYF
>TRBJ2-2|NA|NA|TRBV7-8
TGTGCCAGCAGCTTAGGAGGGGCGGGACTTTCCAACACCGGGGAGCTGTTTTTT
CASSLGGAGLSNTGELFF
>TRBJ1-2|TRBD1|NA|TRBV7-9
TGTGCCAGCAGCCCCGGGACAGGGAGTTCGGCTACTGGCTACACCTTC
CASSPGTGSSATGYTF
>TRBJ2-7|TRBD1|medium-sized|TRBV11-3
TGTGCCAGCAGCTTTTCCGGGACAGGGTCCTACGAGCAGTACTTC
CASSFSGTGSYEQYF
>TRBJ2-3|TRBD2|few|TRBV6-1
TGTGCCACCGCGGCGGGGGGGGCATCAGATACGCAGTATTTT
CATAAGGASDTQYF
>TRBJ1-3|NA|NA|TRBV5-1
TGCGCCAGCAGCTTCGGCGACGCCGAGAACACCATATATTTT
CASSFGDAENTIYF
>TRBJ1-4|NA|medium-sized|TRBV20-1
TGCAGTGCTAGAGATCAAGGTGTAGAGTTTGCAACTAATGAAAAACTGTTTTTT
CSARDQGVEFATNEKLFF
>TRBJ2-7|NA|many|TRBV9
TGTGCCAGCAGCGCAGGGGTTTCGGGGACCGAGCAGTACTTC
CASSAGVSGTEQYF
>TRBJ2-1|NA|NA|TRBV24-1
TGTACCACCGCTCGTTCCGGTCCCTCCTACAATGAGCAGTTCTTC
CTTARSGPSYNEQFF
>TRBJ1-2|NA|NA|TRBV20-1
TGCAGTGCTAGATATCGGACATGTTGCTGCTACACCTTC
CSARYRTCCCYTF
>TRBJ1-1|NA|NA|TRBV20-1
TGCAGTGCTAGAATTCAGATATCCACTGAAGATTTCTTT
CSARIQISTEDFF
>TRBJ2-1|TRBD1|medium-sized|TRBV11-2
TGTGCCAGCAGCTTAGGACAGGGGGGATACAATGAGCAGTTCTTC
CASSLGQGGYNEQFF
>TRBJ1-2|NA|many|TRBV29-1
TGCAGCGCTACCTTGATGACAGGTCCAGGAGGTGGCTACACCTTC
CSATLMTGPGGGYTF
>TRBJ1-4|TRBD1|NA|TRBV11-2
TGTGCCAGCAGCTTCCAGGGGGCTAGTGAAAAACTGTTTTTT
CASSFQGASEKLFF
>TRBJ2-7|TRBD2|NA|TRBV6-5
TGTGCCAGCAGTTACTCAAATATACTAGCGGGGACCTACGAGCAGTACTTC
CASSYSNILAGTYEQYF
>TRBJ2-5|TRBD2|NA|TRBV19
TGTGCCAGTAGTATCCTACTAGCGGTATCTGAGACCCAGTACTTC
CASSILLAVSETQYF
>TRBJ2-5|TRBD1|NA|TRBV10-3
TGTGCCATCAGTGTTCCGCCGGCACAGGGGCAAGAGACCCAGTACTTC
CAISVPPAQGQETQYF
>TRBJ2-3|TRBD1|many|TRBV24-1
TGTGCCACCAGTGACCCGGACAGGGCGTCTGATACGCAGTATTTT
CATSDPDRASDTQYF
>TRBJ2-7|NA|NA|TRBV5-1
TGCGCCAGCAGCCTGGGACGCGGACCCGAGGAGCAGTACTTC
CASSLGRGPEEQYF
>TRBJ1-5|TRBD1|medium-sized|TRBV4-1
TGCGCCAGCAGCCAAGGAGGGACAGTCAATCAGCCCCAGCATTTT
CASSQGGTVNQPQHF
>TRBJ1-5|TRBD1|NA|TRBV6-6
TGTGCCAGCAGTTACTCGGGACAGGGTGATCAGCCCCATCATTTT
CASSYSGQGDQPHHF
>TRBJ1-2|NA|many|TRBV4-1
TGCGCCAGCAGCCTCTCCCCCGGGACACCAGCTAACTATGGCTACACCTTC
CASSLSPGTPANYGYTF
>TRBJ2-2|NA|NA|TRBV24-1
TGTGCCACCAGTGCCAGTGTCACCGGGGAGCTGTTTTTT
CATSASVTGELFF
>TRBJ2-7|NA|NA|TRBV10-3
TGTGCCATAGCAGTTTGGAATAACGAGCAGTACTTC
CAIAVWNNEQYF
>TRBJ2-1|NA|medium-sized|TRBV27
TGTGCCAGCAGCGACGGGATGTCCAATGAGCAGTTCTTC
CASSDGMSNEQFF
>TRBJ2-4|TRBD2|many|TRBV3-1
TGTGCCAGCAGCCAGGGGGTTCTAGCGGGCCTAGCCAAAAACATTCAGTACTTC
CASSQGVLAGLAKNIQYF
>TRBJ1-1|NA|many|TRBV12-3/TRBV12-4
TGTGCCAGCAGTTTATCGGGGAAAGGGAACACTGAAGCTTTCTTT
CASSLSGKGNTEAFF
>TRBJ2-3|NA|medium-sized|TRBV6-1
TGTGCCAGCACTATAGGACACTCCACAGATACGCAGTATTTT
CASTIGHSTDTQYF